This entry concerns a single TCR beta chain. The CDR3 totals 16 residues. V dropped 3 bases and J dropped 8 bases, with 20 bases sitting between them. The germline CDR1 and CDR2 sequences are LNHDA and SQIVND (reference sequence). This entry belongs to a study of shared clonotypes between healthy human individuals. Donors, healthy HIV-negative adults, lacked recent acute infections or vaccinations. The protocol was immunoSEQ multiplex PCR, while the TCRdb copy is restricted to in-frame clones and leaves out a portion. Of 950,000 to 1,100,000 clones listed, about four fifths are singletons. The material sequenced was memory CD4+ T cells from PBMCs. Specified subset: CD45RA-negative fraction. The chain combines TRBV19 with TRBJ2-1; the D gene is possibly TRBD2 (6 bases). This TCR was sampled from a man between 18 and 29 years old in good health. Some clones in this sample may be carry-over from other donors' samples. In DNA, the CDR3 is TGTGCCAGTAGTATCCTACCGGGACTTCCCTCTCATGAGCAGTTCTTC. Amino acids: CASSILPGLPSHEQFF.